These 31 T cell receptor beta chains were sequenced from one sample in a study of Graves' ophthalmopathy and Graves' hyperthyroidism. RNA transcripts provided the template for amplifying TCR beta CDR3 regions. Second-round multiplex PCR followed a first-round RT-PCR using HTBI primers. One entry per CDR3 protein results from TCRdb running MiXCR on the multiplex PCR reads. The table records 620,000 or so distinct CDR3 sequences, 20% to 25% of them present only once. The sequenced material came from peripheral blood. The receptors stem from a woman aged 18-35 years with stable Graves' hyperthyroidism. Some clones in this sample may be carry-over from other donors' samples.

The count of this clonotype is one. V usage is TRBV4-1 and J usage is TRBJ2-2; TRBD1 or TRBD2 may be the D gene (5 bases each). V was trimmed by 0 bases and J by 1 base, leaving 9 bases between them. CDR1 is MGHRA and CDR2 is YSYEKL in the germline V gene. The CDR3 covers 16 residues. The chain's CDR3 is CASSQEGTLNTGELFF. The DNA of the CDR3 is TGCGCCAGCAGCCAAGAAGGGACGTTGAACACCGGGGAGCTGTTTTTT.

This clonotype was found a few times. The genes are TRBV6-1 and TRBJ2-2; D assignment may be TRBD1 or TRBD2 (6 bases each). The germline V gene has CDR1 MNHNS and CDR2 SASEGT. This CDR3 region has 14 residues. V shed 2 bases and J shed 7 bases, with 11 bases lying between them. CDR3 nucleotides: TGTGCCAGCAGTGAACGGGGGCTCGTCGGGGAGCTGTTTTTT. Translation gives CASSERGLVGELFF.

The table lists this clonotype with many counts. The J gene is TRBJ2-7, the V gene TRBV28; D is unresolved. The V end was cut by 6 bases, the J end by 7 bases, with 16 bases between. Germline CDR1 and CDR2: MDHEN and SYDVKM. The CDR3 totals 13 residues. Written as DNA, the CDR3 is TGTGCCAGCAGCCCTGCCTCGTTCACAGAGCAGTACTTC. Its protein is CASSPASFTEQYF.

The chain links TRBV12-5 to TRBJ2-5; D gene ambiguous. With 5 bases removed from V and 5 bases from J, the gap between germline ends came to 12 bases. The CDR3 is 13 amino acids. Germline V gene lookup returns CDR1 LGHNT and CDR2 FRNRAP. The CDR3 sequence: CASGPQRQETQYF. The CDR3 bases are TGTGCTAGTGGTCCGCAGCGTCAGGAGACCCAGTACTTC.

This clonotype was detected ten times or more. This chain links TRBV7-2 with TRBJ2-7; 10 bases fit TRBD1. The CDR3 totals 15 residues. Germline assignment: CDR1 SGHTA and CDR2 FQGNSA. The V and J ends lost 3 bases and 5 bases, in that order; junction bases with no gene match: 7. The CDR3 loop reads CASSFQPGQGNEQYF. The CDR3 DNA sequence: TGTGCCAGCAGCTTTCAACCGGGACAGGGGAACGAGCAGTACTTC. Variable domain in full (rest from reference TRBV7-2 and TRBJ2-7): GAGVSQSPSNKVTEKGKDVELRCDPISGHTALYWYRQSLGQGLEFLIYFQGNSAPDKSGLPSDRFSAERTGGSVSTLTIQRTQQEDSAVYLCASSFQPGQGNEQYFGPGTRLTVT.

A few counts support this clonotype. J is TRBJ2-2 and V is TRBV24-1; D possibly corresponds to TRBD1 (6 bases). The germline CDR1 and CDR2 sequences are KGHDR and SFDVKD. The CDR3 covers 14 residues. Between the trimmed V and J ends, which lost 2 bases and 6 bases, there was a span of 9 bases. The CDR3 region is CATSDWDTAGELFF. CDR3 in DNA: TGTGCCACCAGTGATTGGGACACAGCCGGGGAGCTGTTTTTT.

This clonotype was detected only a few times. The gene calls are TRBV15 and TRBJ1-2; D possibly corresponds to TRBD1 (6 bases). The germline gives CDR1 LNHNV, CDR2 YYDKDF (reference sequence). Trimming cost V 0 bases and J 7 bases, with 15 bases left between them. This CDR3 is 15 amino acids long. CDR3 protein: CATSRDGQGIAGYTF. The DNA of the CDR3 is TGTGCCACCAGCAGAGATGGGCAGGGGATCGCTGGCTACACCTTC.

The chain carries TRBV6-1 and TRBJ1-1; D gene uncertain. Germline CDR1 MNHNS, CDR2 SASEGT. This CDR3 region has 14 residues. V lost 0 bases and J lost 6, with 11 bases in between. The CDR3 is CASSEALGPPEAFF. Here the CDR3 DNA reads TGTGCCAGCAGTGAAGCCCTCGGACCTCCTGAAGCTTTCTTT.

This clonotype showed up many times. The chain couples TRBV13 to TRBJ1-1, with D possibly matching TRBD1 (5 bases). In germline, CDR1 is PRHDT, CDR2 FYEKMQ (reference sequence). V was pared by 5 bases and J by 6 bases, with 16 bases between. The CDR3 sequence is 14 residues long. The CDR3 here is CASSQLQLGAEAFF. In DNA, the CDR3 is TGTGCCAGCAGCCAACTTCAACTGGGGGCTGAAGCTTTCTTT.

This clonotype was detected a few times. The CDR3 loop is CASRVALAGGTEAFF. The CDR3 region has the DNA TGTGCCAGCAGAGTTGCCCTGGCAGGGGGGACTGAAGCTTTCTTT. J is TRBJ1-1 and V is TRBV12-3 or TRBV12-4, with 7 bases matching TRBD1. V trimming: 6 bases; J trimming: 5 bases; junction bases outside the gene matches: 12. The CDR3 runs 15 residues.

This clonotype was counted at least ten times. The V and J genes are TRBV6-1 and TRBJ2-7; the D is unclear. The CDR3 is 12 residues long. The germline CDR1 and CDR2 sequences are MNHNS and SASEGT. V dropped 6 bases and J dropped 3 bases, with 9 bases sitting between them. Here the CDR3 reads CASSEMGYEQYF. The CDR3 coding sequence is TGTGCCAGCAGCGAGATGGGCTACGAGCAGTACTTC.

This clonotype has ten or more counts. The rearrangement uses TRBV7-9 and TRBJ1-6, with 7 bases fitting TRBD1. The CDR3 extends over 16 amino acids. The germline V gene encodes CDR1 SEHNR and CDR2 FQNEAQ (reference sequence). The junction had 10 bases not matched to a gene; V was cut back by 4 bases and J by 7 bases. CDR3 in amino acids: CASSSYPGQQNSPLHF. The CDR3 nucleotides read TGTGCCAGCAGCTCATATCCGGGACAGCAAAATTCACCCCTCCACTTT.

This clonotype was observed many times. DNA for the CDR3: TGTGCCAGCAGTTCCCCCGGGAGGGCGTACGAGCAGTACTTC. Its protein product is CASSSPGRAYEQYF. This chain links TRBV12-3 or TRBV12-4 with TRBJ2-7; 8 bases are shared with TRBD2. The CDR3 spans 14 residues. V was pared by 4 bases and J by 4 bases, with 6 bases of the junction left unmatched.

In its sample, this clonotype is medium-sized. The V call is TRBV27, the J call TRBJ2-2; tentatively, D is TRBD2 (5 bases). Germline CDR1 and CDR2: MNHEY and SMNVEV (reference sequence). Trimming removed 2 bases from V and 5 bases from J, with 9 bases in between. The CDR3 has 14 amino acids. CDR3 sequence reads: CASSLDYGTGELFF. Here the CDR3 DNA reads TGTGCCAGCAGTTTAGACTATGGGACCGGGGAGCTGTTTTTT.

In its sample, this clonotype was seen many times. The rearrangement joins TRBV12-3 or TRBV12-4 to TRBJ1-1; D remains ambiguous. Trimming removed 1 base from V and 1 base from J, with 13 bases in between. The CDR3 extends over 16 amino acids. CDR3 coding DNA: TGTGCCAGCAGTTTAGGATTTCCAGAACCGAACACTGAAGCTTTCTTT. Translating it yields CASSLGFPEPNTEAFF.

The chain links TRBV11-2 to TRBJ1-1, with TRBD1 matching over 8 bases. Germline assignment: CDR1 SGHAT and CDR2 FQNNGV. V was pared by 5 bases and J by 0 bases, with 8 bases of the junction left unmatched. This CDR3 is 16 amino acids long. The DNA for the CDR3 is TGTGCCAGCAGCCCAGCCCCAGGGGGCATGAACACTGAAGCTTTCTTT. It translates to CASSPAPGGMNTEAFF.

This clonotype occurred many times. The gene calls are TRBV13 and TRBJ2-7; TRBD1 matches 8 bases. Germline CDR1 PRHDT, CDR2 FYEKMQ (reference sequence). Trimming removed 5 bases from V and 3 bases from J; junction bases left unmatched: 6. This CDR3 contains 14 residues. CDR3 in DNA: TGTGCCAGCAGCCGAGGACAGGGAATCTACGAGCAGTACTTC. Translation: CASSRGQGIYEQYF.

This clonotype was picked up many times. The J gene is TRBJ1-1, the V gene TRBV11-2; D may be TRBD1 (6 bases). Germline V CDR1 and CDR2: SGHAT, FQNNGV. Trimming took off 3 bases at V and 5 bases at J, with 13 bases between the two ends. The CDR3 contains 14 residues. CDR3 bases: TGTGCCAGCAGCTTGGGGGCCCGGGGGACTGAAGCTTTCTTT. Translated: CASSLGARGTEAFF.

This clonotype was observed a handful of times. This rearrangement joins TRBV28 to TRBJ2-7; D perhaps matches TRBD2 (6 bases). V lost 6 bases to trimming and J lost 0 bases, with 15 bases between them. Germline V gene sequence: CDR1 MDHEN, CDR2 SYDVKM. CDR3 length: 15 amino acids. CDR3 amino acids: CASSHRGTNSYEQYF. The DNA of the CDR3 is TGTGCCAGCAGCCACCGGGGGACCAACTCCTACGAGCAGTACTTC.

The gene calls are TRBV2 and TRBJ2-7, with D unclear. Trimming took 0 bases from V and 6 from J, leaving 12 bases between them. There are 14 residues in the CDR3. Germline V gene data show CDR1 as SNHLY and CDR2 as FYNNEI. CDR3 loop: CASSEALPFTEQYF. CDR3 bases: TGTGCCAGCAGTGAAGCGCTTCCGTTTACCGAGCAGTACTTC.

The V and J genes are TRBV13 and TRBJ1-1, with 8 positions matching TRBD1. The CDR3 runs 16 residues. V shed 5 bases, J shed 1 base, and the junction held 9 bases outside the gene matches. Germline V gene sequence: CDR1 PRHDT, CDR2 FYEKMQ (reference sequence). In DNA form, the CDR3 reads TGTGCCAGCAGCGACGCTCCGGGACAGGAGAACACTGAAGCTTTCTTT. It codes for CASSDAPGQENTEAFF.

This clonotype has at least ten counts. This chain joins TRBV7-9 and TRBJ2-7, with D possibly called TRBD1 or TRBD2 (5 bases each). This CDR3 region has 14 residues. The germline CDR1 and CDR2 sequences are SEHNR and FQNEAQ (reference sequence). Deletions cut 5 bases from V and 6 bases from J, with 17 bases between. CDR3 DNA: TGTGCCAGCAGCCTCGAGGGGCGAGCCTCCGAGCAGTACTTC. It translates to CASSLEGRASEQYF.

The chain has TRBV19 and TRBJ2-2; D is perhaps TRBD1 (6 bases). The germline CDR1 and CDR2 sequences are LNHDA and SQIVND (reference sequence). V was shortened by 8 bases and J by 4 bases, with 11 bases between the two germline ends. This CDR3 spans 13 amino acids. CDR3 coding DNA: TGTGCCAGTTTGGACAGTTTCACCGGGGAGCTGTTTTTT. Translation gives CASLDSFTGELFF.

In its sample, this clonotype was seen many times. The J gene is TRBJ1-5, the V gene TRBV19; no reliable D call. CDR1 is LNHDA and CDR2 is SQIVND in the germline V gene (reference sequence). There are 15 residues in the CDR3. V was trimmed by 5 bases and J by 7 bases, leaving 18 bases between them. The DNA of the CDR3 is TGTGCCAGTAGTTATCCTCAAGGGTTGGGACAGCCCCAGCATTTT. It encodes CASSYPQGLGQPQHF.

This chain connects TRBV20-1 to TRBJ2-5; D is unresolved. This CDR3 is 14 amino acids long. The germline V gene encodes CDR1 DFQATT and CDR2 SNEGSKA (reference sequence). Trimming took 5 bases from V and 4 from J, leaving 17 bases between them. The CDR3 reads CSAPPGPQRETQYF. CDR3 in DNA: TGCAGTGCTCCTCCGGGTCCCCAGAGAGAGACCCAGTACTTC.

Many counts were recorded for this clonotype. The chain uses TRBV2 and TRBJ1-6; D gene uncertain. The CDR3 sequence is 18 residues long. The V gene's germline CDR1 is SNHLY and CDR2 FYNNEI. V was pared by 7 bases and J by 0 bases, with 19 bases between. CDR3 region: CASTTTRPPSSYNSPLHF. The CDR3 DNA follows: TGTGCCAGCACCACGACAAGGCCGCCAAGCTCCTATAATTCACCCCTCCACTTT.

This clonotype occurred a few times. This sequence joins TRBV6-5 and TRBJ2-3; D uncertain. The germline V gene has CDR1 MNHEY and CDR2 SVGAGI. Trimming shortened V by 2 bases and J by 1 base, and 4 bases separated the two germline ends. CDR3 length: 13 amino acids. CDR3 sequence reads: CASSYDGTDTQYF. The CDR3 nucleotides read TGTGCCAGCAGTTACGACGGCACAGATACGCAGTATTTT.

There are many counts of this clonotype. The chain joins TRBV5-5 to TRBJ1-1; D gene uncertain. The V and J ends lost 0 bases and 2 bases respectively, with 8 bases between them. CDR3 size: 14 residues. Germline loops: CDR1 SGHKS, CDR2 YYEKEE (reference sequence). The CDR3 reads CASSLGWENTEAFF. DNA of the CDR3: TGTGCCAGCAGCTTGGGTTGGGAAAACACTGAAGCTTTCTTT.

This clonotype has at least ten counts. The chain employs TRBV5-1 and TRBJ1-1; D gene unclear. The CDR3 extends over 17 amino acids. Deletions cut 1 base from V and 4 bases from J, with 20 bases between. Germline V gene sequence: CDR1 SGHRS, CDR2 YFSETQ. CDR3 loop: CASSLFGEEWYVTEAFF. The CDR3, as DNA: TGCGCCAGCAGCTTGTTTGGGGAAGAGTGGTATGTCACTGAAGCTTTCTTT.

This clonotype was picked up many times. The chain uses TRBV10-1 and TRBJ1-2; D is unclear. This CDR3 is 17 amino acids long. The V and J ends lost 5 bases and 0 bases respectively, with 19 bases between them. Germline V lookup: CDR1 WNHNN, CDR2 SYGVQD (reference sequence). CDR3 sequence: CASSPRMVQIANYGYTF. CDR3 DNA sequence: TGCGCCAGCAGTCCCCGAATGGTCCAAATAGCTAACTATGGCTACACCTTC.

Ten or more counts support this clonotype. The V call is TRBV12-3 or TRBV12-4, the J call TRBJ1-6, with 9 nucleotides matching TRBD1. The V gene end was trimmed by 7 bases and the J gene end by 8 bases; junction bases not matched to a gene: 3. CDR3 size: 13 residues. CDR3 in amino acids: CASKTGGYSPLHF. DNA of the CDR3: TGTGCCAGCAAGACAGGGGGATATTCACCCCTCCACTTT.